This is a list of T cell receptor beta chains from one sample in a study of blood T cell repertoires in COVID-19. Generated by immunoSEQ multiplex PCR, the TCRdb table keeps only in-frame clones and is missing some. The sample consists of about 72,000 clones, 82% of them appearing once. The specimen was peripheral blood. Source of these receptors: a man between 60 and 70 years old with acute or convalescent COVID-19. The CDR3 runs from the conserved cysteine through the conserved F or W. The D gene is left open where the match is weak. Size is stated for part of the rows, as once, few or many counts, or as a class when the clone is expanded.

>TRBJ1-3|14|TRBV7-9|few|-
CASSSTAGGNTIYF
TGTGCCAGCAGCTCTACAGCAGGGGGAAACACCATATATTTT
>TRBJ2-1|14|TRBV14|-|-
CASSQDQTRNEQFF
TGTGCCAGCAGCCAAGATCAAACTAGGAATGAGCAGTTCTTC
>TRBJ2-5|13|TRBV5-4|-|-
CASSFLGEETQYF
TGTGCCAGCAGCTTTTTAGGGGAAGAGACCCAGTACTTC
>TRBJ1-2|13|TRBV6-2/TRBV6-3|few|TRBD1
CASSYTGDYGYTF
TGTGCCAGCAGTTACACAGGGGACTATGGCTACACCTTC
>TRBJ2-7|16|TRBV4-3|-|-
CASSQVGENSSYEQYF
TGCGCCAGCAGCCAAGTCGGAGAAAATAGCTCCTACGAGCAGTACTTC
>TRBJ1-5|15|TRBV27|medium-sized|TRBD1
CASSRQGCFIQPQHF
TGTGCCAGCAGTCGACAGGGGTGTTTTATTCAGCCCCAGCATTTT
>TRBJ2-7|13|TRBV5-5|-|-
CASSLAPFYEQYF
TGTGCCAGCAGCTTGGCCCCCTTCTACGAGCAGTACTTC
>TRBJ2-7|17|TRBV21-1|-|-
CASSKVPIGLLIYEQYF
TGTGCCAGCAGCAAAGTCCCCATAGGACTATTAATATACGAGCAGTACTTC
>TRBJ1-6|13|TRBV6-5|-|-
CASTGGNHSPLHF
TGTGCCAGCACCGGGGGGAACCATTCACCCCTCCACTTT
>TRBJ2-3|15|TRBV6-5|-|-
CASKRAGVSADTQYF
TGTGCCAGCAAACGGGCAGGGGTTAGCGCAGATACGCAGTATTTT
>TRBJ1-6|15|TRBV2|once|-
CASSEPGIPLSPLHF
TGTGCCAGCAGTGAACCCGGGATCCCTTTGTCACCCCTCCACTTT
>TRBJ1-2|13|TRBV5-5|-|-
CASSLPGNYGYTF
TGTGCCAGCAGCTTGCCCGGTAACTATGGCTACACCTTC
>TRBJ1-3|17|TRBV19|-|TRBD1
CASSNLGTGTSGNTIYF
TGTGCCAGTAGTAACCTGGGGACAGGCACCTCTGGAAACACCATATATTTT
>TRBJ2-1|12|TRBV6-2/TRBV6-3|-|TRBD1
CASSSSTGKQFF
TGTGCCAGCAGTAGTTCGACAGGGAAGCAGTTCTTC
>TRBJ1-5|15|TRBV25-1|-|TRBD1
CASSVGTGGNQPQHF
TGTGCCAGCAGTGTCGGGACAGGGGGGAATCAGCCCCAGCATTTT
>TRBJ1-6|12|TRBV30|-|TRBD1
CAWRRQGSPLHF
TGTGCCTGGAGGCGACAGGGATCACCCCTCCACTTT
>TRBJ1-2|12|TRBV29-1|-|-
CSVAGRSYGYTF
TGCAGCGTCGCAGGGAGGTCTTATGGCTACACCTTC
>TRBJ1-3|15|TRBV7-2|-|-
CASRPPGTPGNTIYF
TGTGCCAGCAGACCCCCCGGGACACCTGGAAACACCATATATTTT
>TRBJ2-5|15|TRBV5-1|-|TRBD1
CASRSGTGGMETQYF
TGCGCCAGCAGATCCGGGACAGGGGGCATGGAGACCCAGTACTTC
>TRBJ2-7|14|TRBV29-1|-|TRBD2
CSVEDPSGSYEQYF
TGCAGCGTTGAAGATCCTAGCGGTTCCTACGAGCAGTACTTC
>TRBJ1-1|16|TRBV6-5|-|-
CASSYSMRSMNTEAFF
TGTGCCAGCAGTTACTCGATGAGGAGTATGAACACTGAAGCTTTCTTT
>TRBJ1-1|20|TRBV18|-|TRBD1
CASSPRPHQGASTWNTEAFF
TGTGCCAGCTCACCCCGACCCCACCAGGGGGCTTCCACCTGGAACACTGAAGCTTTCTTT
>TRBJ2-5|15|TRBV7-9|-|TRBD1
CASSLGTGPQETQYF
TGTGCCAGCAGCCTCGGGACAGGGCCCCAAGAGACCCAGTACTTC
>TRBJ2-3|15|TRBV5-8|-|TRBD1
CASSHGTGERNTQYF
TGTGCCAGCAGCCATGGGACAGGGGAAAGAAATACGCAGTATTTT
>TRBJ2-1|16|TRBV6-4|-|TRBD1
CASSVRDSSSYNEQFF
TGTGCCAGCAGTGTACGGGACAGTAGCTCCTACAATGAGCAGTTCTTC
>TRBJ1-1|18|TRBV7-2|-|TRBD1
CASSLGRSQGFMNTEAFF
TGTGCCAGCAGCCTCGGACGTTCACAGGGGTTTATGAACACTGAAGCTTTCTTT
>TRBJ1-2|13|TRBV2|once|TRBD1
CASSRTGTYGYTF
TGTGCCAGCAGTCGGACAGGAACGTATGGCTACACCTTC
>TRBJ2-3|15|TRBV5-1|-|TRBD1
CASSLGDSGTDTQYF
TGCGCCAGCAGCTTAGGGGACAGCGGCACAGATACGCAGTATTTT
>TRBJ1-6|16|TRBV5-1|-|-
CASSLRGGSYNSPLHF
TGCGCCAGCAGCTTAAGGGGAGGATCCTATAATTCACCCCTCCACTTT
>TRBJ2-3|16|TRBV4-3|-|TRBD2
CASSPSSRGDTDTQYF
TGCGCCAGCAGCCCCAGCTCGCGGGGGGACACAGATACGCAGTATTTT
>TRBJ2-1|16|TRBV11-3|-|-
CASSLGPPPSYNEQFF
TGTGCCAGCAGCTTGGGCCCTCCCCCCTCCTACAATGAGCAGTTCTTC
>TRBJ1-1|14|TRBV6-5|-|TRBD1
CASSRQGASTEAFF
TGTGCCAGCAGTCGACAGGGGGCGTCCACTGAAGCTTTCTTT
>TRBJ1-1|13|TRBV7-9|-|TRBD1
CASSLLQGAEAFF
TGTGCCAGCAGCTTATTACAGGGGGCCGAAGCTTTCTTT
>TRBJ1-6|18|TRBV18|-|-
CASSPPSWEAGKYSPLHF
TGTGCCAGCTCACCACCTTCTTGGGAGGCAGGGAAGTATTCACCCCTCCACTTT
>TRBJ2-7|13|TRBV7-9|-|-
CASSLAGGQEQYF
TGTGCCAGCAGCTTAGCAGGGGGACAAGAGCAGTACTTC
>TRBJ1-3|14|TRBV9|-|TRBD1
CASSQTGAGNTIYF
TGTGCCAGCAGCCAGACAGGGGCTGGAAACACCATATATTTT
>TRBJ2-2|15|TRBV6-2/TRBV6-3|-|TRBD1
CASSFGQVNTGELFF
TGTGCCAGCAGTTTTGGACAGGTCAACACCGGGGAGCTGTTTTTT
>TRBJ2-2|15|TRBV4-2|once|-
CASSQAGAGTGELFF
TGTGCCAGCAGCCAAGCAGGGGCAGGGACCGGGGAGCTGTTTTTT
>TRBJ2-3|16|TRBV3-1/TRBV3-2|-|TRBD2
CASSQYPAGGETTQYF
TGTGCCAGCAGCCAATATCCAGCGGGGGGGGAGACTACGCAGTATTTT
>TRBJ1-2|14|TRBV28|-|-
CASSSGATNYGYTF
TGTGCCAGCAGTTCAGGGGCCACTAACTATGGCTACACCTTC